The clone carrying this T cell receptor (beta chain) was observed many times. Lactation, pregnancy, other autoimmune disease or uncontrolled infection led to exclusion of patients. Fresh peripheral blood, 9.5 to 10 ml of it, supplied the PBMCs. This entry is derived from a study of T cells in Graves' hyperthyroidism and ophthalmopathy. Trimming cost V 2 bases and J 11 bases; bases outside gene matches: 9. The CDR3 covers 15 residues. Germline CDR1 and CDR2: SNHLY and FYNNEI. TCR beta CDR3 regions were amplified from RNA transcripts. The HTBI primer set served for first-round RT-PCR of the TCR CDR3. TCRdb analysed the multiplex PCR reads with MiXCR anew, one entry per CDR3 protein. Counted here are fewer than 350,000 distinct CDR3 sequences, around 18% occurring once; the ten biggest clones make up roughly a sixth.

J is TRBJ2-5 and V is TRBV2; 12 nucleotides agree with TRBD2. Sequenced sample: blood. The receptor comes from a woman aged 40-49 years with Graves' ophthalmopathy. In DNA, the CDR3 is TGTGCCAGCAGTGAATCTAGCGGGAGGGCAGTTTCTCAGTACTTC. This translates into CASSESSGRAVSQYF. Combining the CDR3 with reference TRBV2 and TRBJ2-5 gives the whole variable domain EPEVTQTPSHQVTQMGQEVILRCVPISNHLYFYWYRQILGQKVEFLVSFYNNEISEKSEIFDDQFSVERPDGSNFTLKIRSTKLEDSAMYFCASSESSGRAVSQYFGPGTRLLVL.